Shown below are 14 T cell receptor beta chains from a single sample sequenced in a study of prognosis after radiotherapy for stage I lung cancer. The genomic DNA TCR beta CDR3 region underwent two rounds of multiplex PCR. Primers (each specific to one TRBV or TRBJ gene) were used in first-round PCR. Via MiXCR, TCRdb re-called the multiplex PCR reads, giving one row per CDR3 protein. The sample holds fewer than 30,000 distinct CDR3 sequences, around 46% seen once. The sequencing used PBMCs, collected before or after stereotactic body radiation therapy (not recorded which). These receptors were collected from a donor aged 50 or older with non-small cell lung cancer.

This clonotype was seen repeatedly, ten times or more. This chain joins TRBV5-4 and TRBJ1-6; D call uncertain. This CDR3 is built from 15 residues. In germline, CDR1 is SGHNT, CDR2 YYREEE (reference sequence). Trimming shortened V by 5 bases and J by 10 bases, and 19 bases separated the two germline ends. The CDR3 region is CASSSAGLFGSPLHF. The CDR3 region has the DNA TGTGCCAGCAGTTCGGCCGGGCTGTTTGGGTCACCCCTCCACTTT.

The chain employs TRBV24-1 and TRBJ2-3; D is uncertain. V lost 0 bases and J 4 bases, leaving 22 bases between the germline ends. Germline V gene sequence: CDR1 KGHDR, CDR2 SFDVKD. The CDR3 runs 19 residues. The CDR3, as DNA: TGTGCCACCAGTGATTTGGAGATTACGGGCCCGGCCCCCCCAGATACGCAGTATTTT. Amino acid sequence: CATSDLEITGPAPPDTQYF.

This clonotype was recorded at least ten times. Here the CDR3 DNA reads TGTGCCTGGAGCCGTGGAGGTATTGCCTACGAGCAGTACTTC. Its translation is CAWSRGGIAYEQYF. This chain connects TRBV30 to TRBJ2-7; TRBD2 is a possible D gene (5 bases). Germline V gene sequence: CDR1 GTSNPN, CDR2 SVGIG (reference sequence). This CDR3 is built from 14 residues. The V and J ends lost 3 bases and 2 bases respectively, with 14 bases between them.

This clonotype was detected many times. V is TRBV7-9 and J is TRBJ1-2, with D perhaps TRBD1 (5 bases). Trimming cost V 7 bases and J 7 bases, with 25 bases left between them. The CDR3 is 16 amino acids. Germline-derived CDR1 and CDR2 are SEHNR and FQNEAQ (reference sequence). The chain's CDR3 is CASTSIPPGRESGYTF. The CDR3 DNA sequence: TGTGCCAGCACCTCCATCCCGCCGGGCAGGGAATCTGGCTACACCTTC.

Details on this clonotype: One base separates it from a far larger clone, so it is likely a read error. The rearrangement uses TRBV6-1 and TRBJ2-5, with 7 bases matching TRBD2. The better agreement between TRBJ2-1 and the DNA end casts doubt on the J call. The germline CDR1 and CDR2 sequences are MNHNS and SASEGT. The CDR3 covers 15 residues. CDR3 in DNA: TGTGCCAGCACTGTTCCGGGACTATTCTACAATGAGCAGTTCTTC. This codes for CASTVPGLFYNEQFF.

By share of the sample, this clonotype is medium-sized. This chain uses TRBV12-3 or TRBV12-4 with TRBJ2-7; 7 bases are shared with TRBD1. With 7 bases clipped from V and 6 bases from J, the junction kept 6 bases outside the gene matches. This CDR3 spans 12 amino acids. CDR3 in DNA: TGTGCCAGCACCCAGGACAGGTTCGAGCAGTACTTC. Translating it yields CASTQDRFEQYF.

This clonotype was seen repeatedly, ten times or more. The chain couples TRBV5-6 to TRBJ2-2, with 10 bases fitting TRBD2. CDR1 and CDR2 (germline): SGHDT, YYEEEE. The CDR3 runs to 16 residues. V shed 0 bases, J shed 4 bases, and the junction held 3 bases outside the gene matches. The CDR3 DNA is TGTGCCAGCAGCTTGGTGGCTAGCGGGGGCACCGGGGAGCTGTTTTTT. Translating it yields CASSLVASGGTGELFF.

The table lists this clonotype with many counts. J is TRBJ2-1 and V is TRBV4-1, with 8 bases aligning to TRBD2. After removal of 1 base from V and 0 bases from J, the junction contained 11 bases not matched to a gene. Germline CDR1 and CDR2: MGHRA and YSYEKL. The CDR3 runs 19 residues. CDR3 region: CASSQGAVAGRSSYNEQFF. In nucleotides, the CDR3 is TGCGCCAGCAGCCAAGGAGCGGTAGCGGGACGGAGCTCCTACAATGAGCAGTTCTTC.

This clonotype was seen ten or more times. This chain uses TRBV2 with TRBJ2-3; D is uncertain. With 3 bases removed from V and 6 bases from J, the gap between germline ends came to 10 bases. This CDR3 contains 13 residues. Per the germline V gene, CDR1 is SNHLY and CDR2 is FYNNEI. The chain's CDR3 is CASSDRIGDTQYF. The CDR3 nucleotides read TGTGCCAGCAGTGATCGAATAGGGGATACGCAGTATTTT.

The chain recombines TRBV20-1 with TRBJ1-3; 9 bases agree with TRBD1. Per the germline V gene, CDR1 is DFQATT and CDR2 is SNEGSKA (reference sequence). V trimming: 0 bases; J trimming: 5 bases; junction bases outside the gene matches: 2. The length of the CDR3 is 14 residues. The CDR3, as DNA: TGCAGTGCTAGAGAAGGGACAGGGAGAAACACCATATATTTT. Protein sequence: CSAREGTGRNTIYF.

This clonotype was counted ten times or more. The rearrangement joins TRBV9 to TRBJ1-2, with TRBD1 as a possible D gene (5 bases). Germline loops: CDR1 SGDLS, CDR2 YYNGEE. Trimming took 4 bases from V and 1 from J, leaving 11 bases between them. This CDR3 spans 14 amino acids. The DNA of the CDR3 is TGTGCCAGCAGCCGATACGGGGGTAACTATGGCTACACCTTC. Translating gives CASSRYGGNYGYTF.

This clonotype appeared many times. The rearrangement uses TRBV7-2 and TRBJ2-1; no clear D gene. This CDR3 spans 13 amino acids. Trimming removed 5 bases at V and 3 bases at J, with 8 bases between. CDR1 and CDR2 from the germline V gene are SGHTA and FQGNSA. In DNA, the CDR3 is TGTGCCAGCAGCGGTCAGAGCTACAATGAGCAGTTCTTC. This gives the protein CASSGQSYNEQFF.

By proportion, this clonotype is medium-sized. V and J are TRBV6-1 and TRBJ1-5; D is unresolved. Germline CDR1 MNHNS, CDR2 SASEGT. Trimming removed 8 bases at V and 2 bases at J, with 16 bases between. The CDR3 loop spans 15 amino acids. The CDR3 sequence is CASWDLAIGNQPQHF. As DNA, the CDR3 is TGTGCCAGCTGGGATCTAGCCATTGGCAATCAGCCCCAGCATTTT.

This chain uses TRBV7-2 with TRBJ1-6; 7 nucleotides match TRBD1. CDR1 and CDR2 (germline): SGHTA, FQGNSA. The CDR3 consists of 15 residues. V trimming: 5 bases; J trimming: 8 bases; junction bases outside the gene matches: 9. The CDR3 sequence is CASSGRRGADSPLHF. CDR3 in DNA: TGTGCCAGCAGCGGCCGCAGGGGGGCGGATTCACCCCTCCACTTT. Based on the CDR3 plus reference TRBV7-2 and TRBJ1-6, the full variable domain is GAGVSQSPSNKVTEKGKDVELRCDPISGHTALYWYRQSLGQGLEFLIYFQGNSAPDKSGLPSDRFSAERTGGSVSTLTIQRTQQEDSAVYLCASSGRRGADSPLHFGNGTRLTVT.